This passage covers 32 T cell receptor beta chains from one sample sequenced in a study of human T cells and chemical hapten exposure. TCRdb reanalysed the RACE reads using MiXCR and keeps one entry per CDR3 protein. The sample records approximately 120,000 distinct CDR3 sequences, about a tenth being singletons. Specified time point: patch test 2, 6 weeks after DPC sensitization. Noted treatment: therapeutic diphenylcyclopropenone sensitization with weekly scalp DPC. The source was whole blood, collected in connection with sensitization to the hapten diphenylcyclopropenone (DPC). All receptors derive from a woman aged 40 to 55 with alopecia areata. Some clones in this sample may be carry-over from other donors' samples.

The sample holds many counts of this clonotype. The chain carries TRBV27 and TRBJ2-5; 10 bases are a match to TRBD2. The CDR3 runs 15 residues. CDR1 is MNHEY, CDR2 SMNVEV, per germline (reference sequence). V trimming: 4 bases; J trimming: 1 base; junction bases outside the gene matches: 3. The CDR3 bases are TGTGCCAGCAGTTATAGCGGGGGGACCCAAGAGACCCAGTACTTC. Amino acids: CASSYSGGTQETQYF.

This clonotype was seen at least ten times. V gene TRBV19 combines with J gene TRBJ1-2; possible D gene TRBD1, 5 bases. CDR3 length: 14 amino acids. V lost 5 bases and J 0 bases, leaving 10 bases between the germline ends. Germline V gives CDR1 LNHDA, CDR2 SQIVND (reference sequence). DNA of the CDR3: TGTGCCAGTAGTCCTGGGGGGGCTAACTATGGCTACACCTTC. Its protein is CASSPGGANYGYTF.

This clonotype was counted between two and nine times. The chain has TRBV6-1 and TRBJ1-5, with TRBD1 as a possible D gene (6 bases). The CDR3 has 19 residues. CDR1 is MNHNS, CDR2 SASEGT, per germline. V lost 4 bases, J lost 0 bases, and 22 bases lay in between. The CDR3 DNA reads as TGTGCCAGCAGTGCCGAAGGTAGGGGGGCTCGGGGTAGCAATCAGCCCCAGCATTTT. The encoded protein is CASSAEGRGARGSNQPQHF.

This clonotype was detected a few times. CDR3 protein: CASSEGGFDIQYF. DNA for the CDR3: TGCGCCAGCAGTGAAGGAGGGTTTGACATTCAGTACTTC. The chain has TRBV10-1 and TRBJ2-4; possible D gene TRBD2, 6 bases. Trimming shortened V by 3 bases and J by 8 bases, and 11 bases separated the two germline ends. CDR3 length: 13 amino acids. The V gene's germline CDR1 is WNHNN and CDR2 SYGVQD (reference sequence).

This clonotype was picked up many times. The V gene is TRBV4-1, the J gene TRBJ2-1, with 10 bases aligning to TRBD2. Germline assignment: CDR1 MGHRA and CDR2 YSYEKL. The CDR3 is 17 amino acids. With V trimmed by 3 bases and J by 2 bases, 7 bases remained unmatched. The CDR3 here is CASSHSTLAGAYNEQFF. CDR3 nucleotides: TGCGCCAGCAGCCATTCTACCCTAGCGGGGGCCTACAATGAGCAGTTCTTC.

This clonotype was detected a few times. The chain joins TRBV12-3 or TRBV12-4 to TRBJ1-1; 8 bases line up with TRBD1. The CDR3 consists of 14 residues. The V and J ends lost 7 bases and 5 bases, in that order; junction bases with no gene match: 9. CDR3: CASTHLRGLTEAFF. CDR3 nucleotide sequence: TGTGCCAGCACCCACCTCAGGGGGCTTACTGAAGCTTTCTTT.

The chain couples TRBV29-1 to TRBJ1-5, with 8 bases that match TRBD1. The CDR3 length is 12 residues. The V segment lost 0 bases and the J segment 12 bases; nucleotides outside the gene matches: 4. CDR1 and CDR2 (germline): SQVTM, ANQGSEA. The CDR3 region is CSVEESGQGQHF. Here the CDR3 DNA reads TGCAGCGTTGAAGAATCCGGACAGGGCCAGCATTTT. Full variable domain (remainder filled in from reference TRBV29-1 and TRBJ1-5): SAVISQKPSRDICQRGTSLTIQCQVDSQVTMMFWYRQQPGQSLTLIATANQGSEATYESGFVIDKFPISRPNLTFSTLTVSNMSPEDSSIYLCSVEESGQGQHFGDGTRLSIL.

The genes are TRBV6-5 and TRBJ2-2; D is unresolved. The V end lost 2 bases, the J end lost 5 bases, and 3 bases lay between the germline ends. From germline, CDR1 is MNHEY and CDR2 SVGAGI. The CDR3 runs 12 residues. The CDR3 DNA follows: TGTGCCAGCAGTTACAGGACCGGGGAGCTGTTTTTT. Translation: CASSYRTGELFF.

This clonotype was found many times. The CDR3: CAGGQGLGEQYF. The CDR3 nucleotides read TGTGCCGGGGGGCAGGGTTTAGGCGAGCAGTACTTC. The chain couples TRBV7-9 to TRBJ2-7; perhaps D is TRBD1 or TRBD2 (6 bases each). The CDR3 is made up of 12 amino acids. CDR1 and CDR2 from the germline V gene are SEHNR and FQNEAQ (reference sequence). Trimming removed 11 bases at V and 6 bases at J, with 17 bases between.

This clonotype came up a few times. The V call is TRBV5-1, the J call TRBJ1-4; 10 bases are shared with TRBD1. Trimming at V came to 4 bases and at J to 0 bases, leaving 3 bases not matched to a gene. The CDR3 sequence is 16 residues long. From germline, CDR1 is SGHRS and CDR2 YFSETQ. The chain's CDR3 is CASSVGQGATNEKLFF. CDR3 nucleotide sequence: TGCGCCAGCAGCGTTGGACAGGGGGCAACTAATGAAAAACTGTTTTTT. Full variable domain (rest looked up from reference TRBV5-1 and TRBJ1-4): KAGVTQTPRYLIKTRGQQVTLSCSPISGHRSVSWYQQTPGQGLQFLFEYFSETQRNKGNFPGRFSGRQFSNSRSEMNVSTLELGDSALYLCASSVGQGATNEKLFFGSGTQLSVL.

This clonotype was seen a few times. J is TRBJ2-7 and V is TRBV7-3; possible D gene TRBD2, 6 bases. The CDR3 contains 14 residues. V lost 5 bases, J lost 7 bases, and 18 bases lay in between. CDR1 is SGHTA, CDR2 FQGTGA, per germline. The CDR3 spells CASSESGTSGEQYF. CDR3 DNA sequence: TGTGCCAGCAGCGAATCCGGGACTTCTGGGGAGCAGTACTTC.

This clonotype showed up just a few times. Here the CDR3 reads CASSLRPGLGTNEKLFF. CDR3 sequence (DNA): TGTGCCAGCAGCTTACGCCCGGGGCTAGGAACTAATGAAAAACTGTTTTTT. The chain links TRBV11-2 to TRBJ1-4, with D tentatively TRBD1 (5 bases). Trimming shortened V by 2 bases and J by 1 base, and 14 bases separated the two germline ends. The CDR3 contains 17 residues. The V gene's germline CDR1 is SGHAT and CDR2 FQNNGV.

This clonotype was counted only a few times. The V call is TRBV13, the J call TRBJ1-3, with D unclear. The germline gives CDR1 PRHDT, CDR2 FYEKMQ (reference sequence). V lost 2 bases to trimming and J lost 0 bases, with 5 bases between them. The CDR3 totals 14 residues. This chain's CDR3 is CASSLSVSGNTIYF. Written as DNA, the CDR3 is TGTGCCAGCAGCTTATCGGTCTCTGGAAACACCATATATTTT.

This clonotype was counted many times. V usage is TRBV29-1 and J usage is TRBJ2-1, with 7 bases that match TRBD1. CDR1 SQVTM and CDR2 ANQGSEA come from the germline V gene. This CDR3 has 14 residues. Trimming at V came to 6 bases and at J to 8 bases, leaving 13 bases not matched to a gene. CDR3 DNA sequence: TGCAGCGTCCTAAGACAGGGTTCATCTTATGAGCAGTTCTTC. As protein: CSVLRQGSSYEQFF.

This clonotype has more than one count but fewer than ten. The rearrangement joins TRBV7-2 to TRBJ2-3; D may match TRBD1 or TRBD2 (5 bases each). This CDR3 comprises 13 residues. Trimming took off 8 bases at V and 8 bases at J, with 17 bases between the two ends. The germline V gene encodes CDR1 SGHTA and CDR2 FQGNSA. Written as DNA, the CDR3 is TGTGCCAGCGAACCGGGGCCCACGGGTACGCAGTATTTT. It encodes CASEPGPTGTQYF.

This clonotype was observed at least ten times. This chain links TRBV3-1 with TRBJ1-2; a possible D gene is TRBD1 (5 bases). Per the germline V gene, CDR1 is LGHDT and CDR2 is YNNKEL (reference sequence). Trimming stripped 0 bases from V and 12 bases from J, with 14 bases between. CDR3 size: 13 residues. DNA for the CDR3: TGTGCCAGCAGCCAAGACCCCAGGGACTTGAACACCTTC. Protein sequence: CASSQDPRDLNTF.

The genes are TRBV12-3 or TRBV12-4 and TRBJ1-5; D possibly corresponds to TRBD1 (6 bases). CDR3 size: 15 residues. V shed 3 bases and J shed 0 bases, with 9 bases lying between them. As DNA, the CDR3 is TGTGCCAGCAGTTTCATGGGGGCTAGCAATCAGCCCCAGCATTTT. Its protein product is CASSFMGASNQPQHF.

The table lists this clonotype with many counts. This chain joins TRBV7-9 and TRBJ2-3, with 8 bases that match TRBD2. V dropped 2 bases and J dropped 4; count of bases not matched to a gene: 5. CDR1 is SEHNR and CDR2 is FQNEAQ in the germline V gene (reference sequence). The CDR3 is made up of 15 amino acids. The CDR3 here is CASSLSTGGPDTQYF. DNA for the CDR3: TGTGCCAGCAGCTTATCAACGGGGGGGCCAGATACGCAGTATTTT.

V is TRBV6-6 and J is TRBJ1-5; D not resolved. CDR3 length equals 13 residues. CDR1 and CDR2 from the germline V gene are MNHNY and SVGAGI (reference sequence). The germline V and J ends were trimmed by 8 bases and 5 bases, with 13 bases remaining between them. CDR3 loop: CASHASGDQPQHF. Here the CDR3 DNA reads TGTGCCAGCCACGCCTCAGGAGATCAGCCCCAGCATTTT.

This clonotype was seen a handful of times. The chain couples TRBV10-2 to TRBJ1-6; the match to TRBD1 covers 9 bases. This CDR3 contains 14 residues. V lost 8 bases and J lost 7; bases outside the gene matches: 6. Germline CDR1 and CDR2: WSHSY and SAAADI. The CDR3 reads CASERGQGNSPLHF. The CDR3 region has the DNA TGCGCCAGCGAGCGAGGACAGGGGAATTCACCCCTCCACTTT.

This clonotype was found many times. The chain employs TRBV9 and TRBJ2-3, with 9 bases matching TRBD2. Germline trimming cut 0 bases from V and 2 bases from J; bases unmatched to any gene: 4. The CDR3 consists of 16 residues. Germline CDR1 and CDR2: SGDLS and YYNGEE. The CDR3: CASSVGSGGFTDTQYF. The DNA of the CDR3 is TGTGCCAGCAGCGTAGGTAGCGGGGGCTTCACAGATACGCAGTATTTT.

There are many counts of this clonotype. The chain recombines TRBV18 with TRBJ1-5; unclear D gene. V gave up 0 bases and J gave up 7 bases, with 4 bases separating them. The CDR3 covers 12 residues. Germline lookup yields CDR1 KGHSH and CDR2 LQKENI. The CDR3 coding sequence is TGTGCCAGCTCACCACCGGGGCAGCCCCAGCATTTT. Protein: CASSPPGQPQHF.

This clonotype has a count of ten or more. J is TRBJ2-5 and V is TRBV6-5; 7 bases line up with TRBD2. CDR3 size: 16 residues. V shed 4 bases, J shed 4 bases, and the junction held 12 bases outside the gene matches. Germline CDR1 is MNHEY and CDR2 is SVGAGI. CDR3 in DNA: TGTGCCAGCAGTTCCCGAGGAGCGGGGAGGAGAGAGACCCAGTACTTC. Protein: CASSSRGAGRRETQYF.

The gene calls are TRBV10-3 and TRBJ2-1, with 10 bases aligning to TRBD2. CDR1 and CDR2 from the germline V gene are ENHRY and SYGVKD. The CDR3 is 15 amino acids. J was trimmed by 7 bases and V by 6 bases; bases with no gene match: 9. The chain's CDR3 is CAISALAGDSNEQFF. The CDR3 region has the DNA TGTGCCATCAGCGCTCTAGCGGGGGACAGTAATGAGCAGTTCTTC.

This clonotype appeared many times. The chain recombines TRBV5-1 with TRBJ2-2; 9 bases fit TRBD2. Germline-derived CDR1 and CDR2 are SGHRS and YFSETQ. The J segment lost 0 bases and the V segment lost 4 bases, leaving 4 bases of the junction unmatched. The CDR3 runs to 16 residues. The CDR3 loop is CASSALAGSNTGELFF. The CDR3, as DNA: TGCGCCAGCAGCGCGCTAGCGGGGTCGAACACCGGGGAGCTGTTTTTT.

The CDR3 coding sequence is TGTGCCAGCAGCCAAGAATCACTAGCGGGGGGCACAGATACGCAGTATTTT. It encodes CASSQESLAGGTDTQYF. J is TRBJ2-3 and V is TRBV14; 11 nucleotides agree with TRBD2. This CDR3 is 17 amino acids long. With V trimmed by 0 bases and J by 1 base, 3 bases remained unmatched. The germline gives CDR1 SGHDN, CDR2 FVKESK. The full variable domain, rest sourced from reference TRBV14 and TRBJ2-3, is EAGVTQFPSHSVIEKGQTVTLRCDPISGHDNLYWYRRVMGKEIKFLLHFVKESKQDESGMPNNRFLAERTGGTYSTLKVQPAELEDSGVYFCASSQESLAGGTDTQYFGPGTRLTVL.

The rearrangement uses TRBV12-3 or TRBV12-4 and TRBJ2-3, with TRBD2 as a possible D gene (7 bases). The CDR3 is 15 amino acids. Trimming left V 4 bases short and J 5 bases short, with 16 bases between. DNA of the CDR3: TGTGCCAGCAGTTGGGCGGGGGCAGGAGGAGATACGCAGTATTTT. It translates to CASSWAGAGGDTQYF.

This clonotype occurred many times. The V gene is TRBV20-1, the J gene TRBJ2-3, with 7 bases fitting TRBD1. Losses at the gene ends were 6 bases for V and 2 bases for J; bases not matched to a gene: 5. The CDR3 has 13 residues. CDR1 is DFQATT and CDR2 is SNEGSKA in the germline V gene (reference sequence). CDR3 in amino acids: CSAETGNTDTQYF. CDR3 sequence (DNA): TGCAGTGCCGAGACAGGGAACACAGATACGCAGTATTTT.

This clonotype was seen only a few times. The chain has TRBV4-3 and TRBJ2-2, with 8 bases that match TRBD2. Looked up from germline, CDR1 is LGHNA and CDR2 is YSLEER. This CDR3 has 16 residues. The junction had 5 bases not matched to a gene; V was cut back by 3 bases and J by 2 bases. CDR3 residues: CASSHIAGGNTGELFF. The CDR3 DNA follows: TGCGCCAGCAGCCACATCGCGGGGGGAAACACCGGGGAGCTGTTTTTT.

This chain uses TRBV2 with TRBJ1-2; D is perhaps TRBD1 (5 bases). Per germline, CDR1 SNHLY and CDR2 FYNNEI. This CDR3 spans 14 amino acids. V lost 5 bases and J lost 6, with 16 bases in between. The CDR3, as DNA: TGTGCCAGCAGTCGGGGACGGGCGTTTGATGGCTACACCTTC. As protein: CASSRGRAFDGYTF.

The J gene is TRBJ1-2, the V gene TRBV10-2; perhaps TRBD1 as D (5 bases). The length of the CDR3 is 13 residues. Germline V CDR1 and CDR2: WSHSY, SAAADI. V dropped 6 bases and J dropped 4 bases, with 12 bases sitting between them. The CDR3 DNA is TGCGCCAGCAGCTTCGACAGCCTCTATGGCTACACCTTC. Amino acids: CASSFDSLYGYTF.

V gene TRBV5-1 combines with J gene TRBJ2-5, with a weak D call TRBD2 (6 bases). V lost 4 bases and J lost 1, with 11 bases in between. The CDR3 spans 14 residues. The germline V gene encodes CDR1 SGHRS and CDR2 YFSETQ. In nucleotides, the CDR3 is TGCGCCAGCAGCATGGGACTGCTCCAAGAGACCCAGTACTTC. Protein: CASSMGLLQETQYF.